The 27 T cell receptor beta chains given below trace back to one sample, sequenced in a study of cytomegalovirus exposure and HLA in healthy donors. 13 Jbeta primers and 60 Vbeta primers were used for the PCR. Assay used: immunoSEQ multiplex PCR; TCRdb lists only in-frame clones, some missing. The data hold 100,000 to 150,000 clones, with 60% to 85% observed a single time. Sequencing was performed on PBMCs. These receptors all stem from a man in his thirties or forties in good health and CMV-seronegative.

This clone was recorded once. The J gene is TRBJ1-5, the V gene TRBV6-1; TRBD1 agrees at 9 bases. Trimming cost V 4 bases and J 0 bases; bases outside gene matches: 16. The germline CDR1 and CDR2 sequences are MNHNS and SASEGT. This CDR3 comprises 20 residues. The CDR3 sequence: CASSAVGTGGTLSSNQPQHF. CDR3 bases: TGTGCCAGCAGTGCGGTAGGTACAGGGGGCACCTTAAGTAGCAATCAGCCCCAGCATTTT.

The CDR3 spells CASKPRPRTDTQYF. The CDR3 nucleotides read TGTGCCAGTAAGCCGAGGCCTCGCACAGATACGCAGTATTTT. The chain recombines TRBV19 with TRBJ2-3; D gene unclear. CDR1 is LNHDA and CDR2 is SQIVND in the germline V gene (reference sequence). The CDR3 loop spans 14 amino acids. The V and J ends lost 7 bases and 1 base respectively, with 12 bases between them.

The rearrangement uses TRBV28 and TRBJ1-2; D call uncertain. V was shortened by 6 bases and J by 2 bases, with 7 bases between the two germline ends. This CDR3 is built from 12 residues. The germline gives CDR1 MDHEN, CDR2 SYDVKM. This CDR3 is CASRDGNYGYTF. In nucleotides, the CDR3 is TGTGCCAGCAGAGACGGGAACTATGGCTACACCTTC.

The chain couples TRBV11-3 to TRBJ1-1; TRBD1 agrees at 8 bases. V lost 5 bases to trimming and J lost 1 base; unmatched junction nucleotides: 3. Looked up from germline, CDR1 is SGHNT and CDR2 is YENEEA. The CDR3 consists of 14 residues. The CDR3 region has the DNA TGTGCCAGCAGCCACGGACAGGGGAACACTGAAGCTTTCTTT. It is translated as CASSHGQGNTEAFF.

This clone was seen once. The V and J genes are TRBV10-2 and TRBJ1-1; unclear D gene. V shed 2 bases and J shed 10 bases, with 8 bases lying between them. This CDR3 spans 11 amino acids. Germline assignment: CDR1 WSHSY and CDR2 SAAADI. CDR3 in DNA: TGCGCCAGCAGTGAGCTCCGCGGAGCTTTCTTT. Translated: CASSELRGAFF.

DNA of the CDR3: TGTGCCAGCAGCATGGGACAGGGCTACGAGCAGTACTTC. Its translation is CASSMGQGYEQYF. The chain combines TRBV11-3 with TRBJ2-7, with 9 nucleotides matching TRBD1. Losses at the gene ends were 5 bases for V and 3 bases for J; bases not matched to a gene: 2. Per germline, CDR1 SGHNT and CDR2 YENEEA. This CDR3 has 13 amino acids.

The rearrangement links TRBV7-8 to TRBJ2-7, with 13 bases lining up with TRBD2. With 1 base clipped from V and 1 base from J, the junction kept 4 bases outside the gene matches. CDR1 is SGHVS and CDR2 is FQNEAQ in the germline V gene. This CDR3 has 17 residues. In nucleotides, the CDR3 is TGTGCCAGCAGCTTAGGCGGACTAGCGGGAGAGTCCTACGAGCAGTACTTC. Protein sequence: CASSLGGLAGESYEQYF.

The DNA of the CDR3 is TGTGCCAGCAGCGTAGGTTTACCGGCGGACTCTGGGGCCAACGTCCTGACTTTC. It specifies CASSVGLPADSGANVLTF. The genes are TRBV9 and TRBJ2-6; D not resolved. The CDR3 extends over 18 amino acids. Germline CDR1 and CDR2: SGDLS and YYNGEE. V was cut by 0 bases and J by 0 bases, with 13 bases left in between. The entire variable domain, with the rest obtained from reference TRBV9 and TRBJ2-6, is as follows: DSGVTQTPKHLITATGQRVTLRCSPRSGDLSVYWYQQSLDQGLQFLIQYYNGEERAKGNILERFSAQQFPDLHSELNLSSLELGDSALYFCASSVGLPADSGANVLTFGAGSRLTVL.

The chain employs TRBV19 and TRBJ2-4, with D possibly being TRBD1 (5 bases). With 2 bases removed from V and 6 bases from J, the gap between germline ends came to 23 bases. The CDR3 runs 18 residues. Germline V lookup: CDR1 LNHDA, CDR2 SQIVND (reference sequence). CDR3 bases: TGTGCCAGTAGTATACCGGCTCAGGGAAAAGACTCTCCAAACATTCAGTACTTC. Its protein product is CASSIPAQGKDSPNIQYF.

The V gene is TRBV7-2, the J gene TRBJ2-2; TRBD2 matches 12 bases. Losses at the gene ends were 5 bases for V and 4 bases for J; bases not matched to a gene: 2. Looked up from germline, CDR1 is SGHTA and CDR2 is FQGNSA. The CDR3 is 15 residues long. The CDR3 DNA reads as TGTGCCAGCAGCGGGGGACTAGCGGGCACCGGGGAGCTGTTTTTT. Translating gives CASSGGLAGTGELFF.

The chain has TRBV5-1 and TRBJ2-3, with 14 bases identical to TRBD2. With 4 bases clipped from V and 6 bases from J, the junction kept 7 bases outside the gene matches. Germline-derived CDR1 and CDR2 are SGHRS and YFSETQ. CDR3 length equals 16 residues. CDR3: CASSRGGLAGEDTQYF. The CDR3 region has the DNA TGCGCCAGCAGCAGGGGGGGACTAGCGGGAGAGGATACGCAGTATTTT.

In the case of this clone: A junction boundary mismatches the germline segment, possibly from a read error. This chain links TRBV6-1 with TRBJ2-5; D may be TRBD2 (6 bases). The CDR3 consists of 14 residues. Per the germline V gene, CDR1 is MNHNS and CDR2 is SASEGT. CDR3: CASSVPSAQGTQYF. CDR3 nucleotides: TGTGCCAGCAGTGTTCCTAGCGCCCAAGGGACCCAGTACTTC.

The chain is built from TRBV5-1 and TRBJ2-2; TRBD1 matches at 10 bases. The CDR3 is 14 amino acids. V trimming: 6 bases; J trimming: 6 bases; junction bases outside the gene matches: 5. Germline V lookup: CDR1 SGHRS, CDR2 YFSETQ. The CDR3 here is CASTRDRGAGELFF. In DNA, the CDR3 is TGCGCCAGCACCCGGGACAGGGGTGCCGGGGAGCTGTTTTTT. Complete variable domain (other parts from reference TRBV5-1 and TRBJ2-2): KAGVTQTPRYLIKTRGQQVTLSCSPISGHRSVSWYQQTPGQGLQFLFEYFSETQRNKGNFPGRFSGRQFSNSRSEMNVSTLELGDSALYLCASTRDRGAGELFFGEGSRLTVL.

The chain employs TRBV10-3 and TRBJ2-1, with D perhaps TRBD1 (5 bases). The germline V gene has CDR1 ENHRY and CDR2 SYGVKD. V was clipped by 6 bases and J by 4 bases, with 7 bases between them. The CDR3 runs to 12 residues. This CDR3 is CAIRDIYNEQFF. Written as DNA, the CDR3 is TGTGCCATCAGGGACATATACAATGAGCAGTTCTTC.

This chain joins TRBV5-6 and TRBJ2-1, with D perhaps matching TRBD1 (6 bases). The germline V gene encodes CDR1 SGHDT and CDR2 YYEEEE. V was trimmed by 2 bases and J by 3 bases, leaving 12 bases between them. This CDR3 is built from 15 residues. The CDR3 loop is CASSFLTGRYNEQFF. Here the CDR3 DNA reads TGTGCCAGCAGCTTCTTGACAGGTCGCTACAATGAGCAGTTCTTC.

V gene TRBV5-1 combines with J gene TRBJ1-6; no clear D. The CDR3 covers 17 residues. Per the germline V gene, CDR1 is SGHRS and CDR2 is YFSETQ. Trimming left V 0 bases short and J 6 bases short, with 16 bases between. The CDR3 nucleotides are TGCGCCAGCAGCTTGGATTCGTCCGCAGATCCTAATTCACCCCTCCACTTT. Translating it yields CASSLDSSADPNSPLHF. Full variable domain (missing parts from reference TRBV5-1 and TRBJ1-6): KAGVTQTPRYLIKTRGQQVTLSCSPISGHRSVSWYQQTPGQGLQFLFEYFSETQRNKGNFPGRFSGRQFSNSRSEMNVSTLELGDSALYLCASSLDSSADPNSPLHFGNGTRLTVT.

The chain links TRBV9 to TRBJ2-1; D remains ambiguous. With 6 bases removed from V and 0 bases from J, the gap between germline ends came to 10 bases. Germline CDR1 reads SGDLS; CDR2 reads YYNGEE. The CDR3 is made up of 14 amino acids. CDR3 loop: CASTITSSYNEQFF. In DNA, the CDR3 is TGTGCCAGCACCATAACAAGCTCCTACAATGAGCAGTTCTTC.

V gene TRBV19 combines with J gene TRBJ2-7, with D possibly TRBD1 on 5 matching bases. V was trimmed by 5 bases and J by 6 bases, leaving 17 bases between them. CDR3 size: 14 residues. Looked up from germline, CDR1 is LNHDA and CDR2 is SQIVND (reference sequence). The CDR3 protein is CASSPLGHVGEQYF. Here the CDR3 DNA reads TGTGCCAGTAGTCCCTTAGGACACGTCGGCGAGCAGTACTTC.

This clone was recorded a few times. The rearrangement joins TRBV23-1 to TRBJ1-5; TRBD1 agrees at 10 bases. TRBV23-1 has ORF status, its function being uncertain. The CDR3 is made up of 17 amino acids. V was pared by 3 bases and J by 1 base, with 6 bases of the junction left unmatched. CDR3 in amino acids: CASSHARDRGSNQPQHF. The CDR3 DNA is TGCGCCAGCAGTCATGCGAGGGACAGGGGAAGCAATCAGCCCCAGCATTTT.

The V gene is TRBV6-1, the J gene TRBJ1-5, with TRBD1 as a possible D gene (5 bases). The CDR3 is 12 residues long. The germline gives CDR1 MNHNS, CDR2 SASEGT. V was clipped by 8 bases and J by 4 bases, with 9 bases between them. CDR3 protein: CASGAPNQPQHF. CDR3 DNA: TGTGCCAGCGGGGCCCCAAATCAGCCCCAGCATTTT.

This clone has only one observation. The chain uses TRBV6-5 and TRBJ2-2; tentatively, D is TRBD2 (6 bases). Per germline, CDR1 MNHEY and CDR2 SVGAGI. The CDR3 has 15 residues. V lost 5 bases to trimming and J lost 5 bases, with 15 bases between them. CDR3 nucleotides: TGTGCCAGCAGTACAGGACTAATGGTAACCGGGGAGCTGTTTTTT. This codes for CASSTGLMVTGELFF.

The chain couples TRBV14 to TRBJ2-2, with a weak D call TRBD2 (5 bases). Germline V gene data show CDR1 as SGHDN and CDR2 as FVKESK. The V and J ends lost 0 bases and 6 bases respectively, with 11 bases between them. This CDR3 comprises 15 residues. The CDR3 DNA reads TGTGCCAGCAGCCAAGATACGGGGTGGCCCGGGGAGCTGTTTTTT. Protein: CASSQDTGWPGELFF. The full variable domain, with the rest looked up from reference TRBV14 and TRBJ2-2, is EAGVTQFPSHSVIEKGQTVTLRCDPISGHDNLYWYRRVMGKEIKFLLHFVKESKQDESGMPNNRFLAERTGGTYSTLKVQPAELEDSGVYFCASSQDTGWPGELFFGEGSRLTVL.

The rearrangement joins TRBV9 to TRBJ2-2; maybe TRBD2 (5 bases). V lost 0 bases, J lost 0 bases, and 9 bases lay in between. Germline values: CDR1 SGDLS, CDR2 YYNGEE. This CDR3 has 16 amino acids. The CDR3 spells CASSVGARANTGELFF. CDR3 coding DNA: TGTGCCAGCAGCGTAGGAGCGAGGGCGAACACCGGGGAGCTGTTTTTT. Full variable domain (remainder filled in from reference TRBV9 and TRBJ2-2): DSGVTQTPKHLITATGQRVTLRCSPRSGDLSVYWYQQSLDQGLQFLIQYYNGEERAKGNILERFSAQQFPDLHSELNLSSLELGDSALYFCASSVGARANTGELFFGEGSRLTVL.

The V and J genes are TRBV19 and TRBJ1-5, with TRBD1 identical over 9 bases. CDR1 and CDR2 from the germline V gene are LNHDA and SQIVND (reference sequence). After removal of 3 bases from V and 2 bases from J, the junction contained 11 bases not matched to a gene. The CDR3 extends over 18 amino acids. CDR3: CASSIPMDRGGGNQPQHF. The CDR3 DNA is TGTGCCAGTAGTATTCCGATGGACAGGGGAGGGGGCAATCAGCCCCAGCATTTT.

The V gene is TRBV7-2, the J gene TRBJ2-2; D perhaps matches TRBD2 (5 bases). The germline V gene encodes CDR1 SGHTA and CDR2 FQGNSA. V lost 3 bases, J lost 7 bases, and 12 bases lay in between. The length of the CDR3 is 14 residues. The DNA of the CDR3 is TGTGCCAGCAGCTTGCTAGGAGAGGGCGGGGAGCTGTTTTTT. Translating gives CASSLLGEGGELFF.

This chain uses TRBV7-3 with TRBJ1-1, with D perhaps TRBD1 (5 bases). The ends were cut back, 5 bases at V and 8 bases at J, with 15 bases in the middle. Germline V gene lookup returns CDR1 SGHTA and CDR2 FQGTGA. The CDR3 runs to 13 residues. Here the CDR3 DNA reads TGTGCCAGCAGCCATCTTTCAGGGTCCGAAGCTTTCTTT. This sequence encodes CASSHLSGSEAFF.

V and J are TRBV5-4 and TRBJ2-7; 7 bases are a match to TRBD1. CDR3 length equals 14 residues. After removal of 4 bases from V and 0 bases from J, the junction contained 4 bases not matched to a gene. Germline CDR1 reads SGHNT; CDR2 reads YYREEE (reference sequence). The CDR3 nucleotides are TGTGCCAGCAGCGAGAACAGGGGCTCCTACGAGCAGTACTTC. It is translated as CASSENRGSYEQYF. The variable domain in full, completed from reference TRBV5-4 and TRBJ2-7, reads ETGVTQSPTHLIKTRGQQVTLRCSSQSGHNTVSWYQQALGQGPQFIFQYYREEENGRGNFPPRFSGLQFPNYSSELNVNALELDDSALYLCASSENRGSYEQYFGPGTRLTVT.